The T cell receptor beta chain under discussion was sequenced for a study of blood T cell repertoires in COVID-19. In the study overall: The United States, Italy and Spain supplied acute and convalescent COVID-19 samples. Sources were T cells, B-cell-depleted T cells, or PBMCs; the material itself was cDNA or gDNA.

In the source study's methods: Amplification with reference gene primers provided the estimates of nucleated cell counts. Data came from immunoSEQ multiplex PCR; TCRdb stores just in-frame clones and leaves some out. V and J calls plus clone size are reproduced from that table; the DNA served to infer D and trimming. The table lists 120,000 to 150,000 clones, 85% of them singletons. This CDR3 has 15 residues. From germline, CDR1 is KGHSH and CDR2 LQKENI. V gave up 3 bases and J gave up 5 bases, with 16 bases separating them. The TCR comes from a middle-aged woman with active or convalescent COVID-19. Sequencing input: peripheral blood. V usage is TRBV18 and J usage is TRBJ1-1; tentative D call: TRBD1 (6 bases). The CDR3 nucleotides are TGTGCCAGCTCACCGGCCTTTAACAGGGCAACTGAAGCTTTCTTT. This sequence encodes CASSPAFNRATEAFF.